The clone carrying this T cell receptor beta chain is a singleton in its sample. This sample is drawn from a study of cytomegalovirus exposure and HLA in healthy donors. Using immunoSEQ multiplex PCR, the repertoire was profiled, and TCRdb retains in-frame clones only, with some absent. In the table there are about 140,000 clones, roughly 81% of which are singletons. J was trimmed by 3 bases and V by 4 bases; bases with no gene match: 6. This CDR3 comprises 14 residues. Germline V lookup: CDR1 SGHRS, CDR2 YFSETQ. The V and J genes are TRBV5-1 and TRBJ1-2, with TRBD1 matching 7 bases. This sequence was found in a woman in her twenties or thirties in good health and CMV-seronegative. The material sequenced was PBMCs. The CDR3 loop is CASSPTGMDYGYTF. CDR3 DNA sequence: TGCGCCAGCAGCCCGACAGGGATGGACTATGGCTACACCTTC.